Following are 6 T cell receptor beta chains from one sample sequenced in a study of CD8+ T cells in alopecia areata. Reverse transcription of extracted RNA yielded cDNA, which provided the sequencing template. The assay was immunoSEQ multiplex PCR, and TCRdb's table has in-frame clones only and misses some. In total the sample includes 90,000 to 130,000 clones, none of them seen once. The source material was lesional skin. These receptors were taken from a C3H/HeJ mouse with alopecia areata. For this strain, the MHC haplotype corresponds to H2-k.

This clone was observed a few times. The listed genes are named as in mouse. The observed sequence ends 4 residues before the CDR3 terminus, with the missing tail filled in from the germline J gene. The chain combines TRBV13-3 with TRBJ2-5, with 10 positions matching TRBD1. Germline assignment: CDR1 NNHDY and CDR2 SYVADS. The junction had 5 bases not matched to a gene; V was cut back by 4 bases and J by 3 bases. The CDR3 runs to 15 residues. CDR3 DNA, as far as it was read: TGTGCCAGCAGTCACCGGGACAGGGGACAAGAC. Amino acid sequence: CASSHRDRGQD. The CDR3 in full is CASSHRDRGQDTQYF.

On this clone itself: Mouse gene names and germline throughout. The observed sequence ends 4 residues before the CDR3 terminus, with the missing tail filled in from the germline J gene. V usage is TRBV13-2 and J usage is TRBJ1-4; the match to TRBD1 covers 9 bases. V shed 4 bases, J shed 6 bases, and the junction held 7 bases outside the gene matches. Germline loops: CDR1 NNHNN, CDR2 SYGAGS (reference sequence). The CDR3 spans 15 residues. This CDR3 is CASGPDRGGDERLFF. Partial CDR3 DNA: TGTGCCAGCGGTCCGGACAGGGGAGGAGACGAA.

This clone has a handful of counts. Any gene name here is a mouse gene name. Incomplete CDR3 DNA: TGTGCTAGCAGGCCGGGACACAACACA. Protein: CASRPGHNT. The full CDR3 is CASRPGHNTEVFF. This chain links TRBV29 with TRBJ1-1; TRBD1 is a possible D gene (6 bases). The CDR3 end lies 4 residues beyond the end of the read and is filled in from the germline J gene. Germline loops: CDR1 MSHET, CDR2 SYDVDS. The V end lost 6 bases, the J end lost 2 bases, and 10 bases lay between the germline ends. This CDR3 has 13 residues.

This clone was observed at least ten times. Gene names are the mouse ones. With the read ending 4 residues before the CDR3 end, the germline J gene is used to fill in that end. The V call is TRBV13-3, the J call TRBJ2-1; D remains unclear. The CDR3 runs 14 residues. With 4 bases removed from V and 0 bases from J, the gap between germline ends came to 8 bases. Germline values: CDR1 NNHDY, CDR2 SYVADS. The sequenced CDR3 bases are TGTGCCAGCAGTTGGGTGGGTAACTATGCT. This codes for CASSWVGNYA. The entire CDR3 sequence reads CASSWVGNYAEQFF.

As concerns this clone: TCRdb's protein and the DNA translation differ at residue 13; the protein here comes from the DNA. Gene names are mouse gene names. The read stops 3 residues short of the end of the CDR3; the missing end is completed from the germline J gene. This sequence joins TRBV13-3 and TRBJ1-3; the match to TRBD1 covers 12 bases. This CDR3 has 16 amino acids. Losses at the gene ends were 0 bases for V and 4 bases for J; bases not matched to a gene: 2. In germline, CDR1 is NNHDY, CDR2 SYVADS. The CDR3 sequence: CASSDGDRGRGNTLYF. The DNA read from the CDR3 is TGTGCCAGCAGTGATGGGGACAGGGGGCGAGGAAATACG.

This clone has only a few counts. Gene names follow the mouse nomenclature. The read terminates 4 residues ahead of where the CDR3 ends, so the germline J gene completes it. The chain is built from TRBV13-1 and TRBJ2-7, with D tentatively TRBD1 (6 bases). This CDR3 contains 15 residues. Germline V lookup: CDR1 NSHNY, CDR2 SYGAGN. The V gene lost 1 base and the J gene lost 3 bases, with 14 bases spanning the gap. CDR3 DNA (partial): TGTGCCAGCAGTGATCCTCCGGGACAATACTAT. The encoded protein is CASSDPPGQYY. The entire CDR3 reads CASSDPPGQYYEQYF.